Listed below are T cell receptor beta chains from one sample, sequenced in a study of shared clonotypes between healthy human individuals. Data came from immunoSEQ multiplex PCR; TCRdb stores just in-frame clones and leaves some out. The repertoire holds about 1 million clones, around 76% seen once, with less than 1.5% in the top ten. The sequencing input was memory CD4+ T cells sorted from blood. The receptors originated from a man in his late teens or twenties in good health. The CDR3 runs from the conserved cysteine through the conserved F or W. D genes are given only for firm matches. Not all rows give a size; the values are once, few, many and, for expanded clones, a class.

j_call	clone_size	v_call	d_call	cdr3_aa	cdr3_nt
TRBJ2-3	-	TRBV5-1	TRBD1	CASSLSQGAFLTDTQYF	TGCGCCAGCAGCTTGAGCCAGGGGGCCTTTCTTACAGATACGCAGTATTTT
TRBJ1-2	many	TRBV18	TRBD1	CASSAIGGDYGYTF	TGTGCCAGCTCAGCCATAGGGGGCGACTATGGCTACACCTTC
TRBJ2-1	once	TRBV5-1	TRBD2	CASSLDMGLAGTNNEQFF	TGCGCCAGCAGCCTTGATATGGGACTAGCGGGAACCAACAATGAGCAGTTCTTC
TRBJ2-2	-	TRBV5-1	-	CASSLAISGGGELFF	TGCGCCAGCAGCTTGGCCATAAGTGGCGGCGGGGAGCTGTTTTTT
TRBJ2-7	-	TRBV5-1	TRBD1	CASSPDRVNEQYF	TGCGCCAGCAGCCCGGACAGGGTCAACGAGCAGTACTTC
TRBJ2-1	-	TRBV18	TRBD1	CASSLISGGNEQFF	TGTGCCAGCTCACTTATTTCAGGGGGCAATGAGCAGTTCTTC
TRBJ1-1	once	TRBV11-2	-	CASSLDGQSNTEAFF	TGTGCCAGCAGCTTAGACGGACAGTCGAACACTGAAGCTTTCTTT
TRBJ1-4	-	TRBV5-4	-	CASSLPGLGEKLFF	TGTGCCAGCAGCTTACCGGGCTTAGGAGAAAAACTGTTTTTT
TRBJ1-3	-	TRBV5-4	-	CASSFSGGFSGNTIYF	TGTGCCAGCAGCTTTTCTGGGGGATTCTCTGGAAACACCATATATTTT
TRBJ1-5	few	TRBV6-6	-	CASGDQPQHF	TGTGCCAGTGGGGATCAGCCCCAGCATTTT
TRBJ1-6	-	TRBV6-5	-	CASSPTRDNSPLHF	TGTGCCAGCAGCCCGACCAGGGATAATTCACCCCTCCACTTT
TRBJ2-3	-	TRBV27	-	CASSLRRDTQYF	TGTGCCAGCAGTTTACGTAGAGATACGCAGTATTTT
TRBJ2-1	-	TRBV6-1	TRBD1	CASSEGQGSYNEQFF	TGTGCCAGCAGTGAAGGACAGGGTTCCTACAATGAGCAGTTCTTC